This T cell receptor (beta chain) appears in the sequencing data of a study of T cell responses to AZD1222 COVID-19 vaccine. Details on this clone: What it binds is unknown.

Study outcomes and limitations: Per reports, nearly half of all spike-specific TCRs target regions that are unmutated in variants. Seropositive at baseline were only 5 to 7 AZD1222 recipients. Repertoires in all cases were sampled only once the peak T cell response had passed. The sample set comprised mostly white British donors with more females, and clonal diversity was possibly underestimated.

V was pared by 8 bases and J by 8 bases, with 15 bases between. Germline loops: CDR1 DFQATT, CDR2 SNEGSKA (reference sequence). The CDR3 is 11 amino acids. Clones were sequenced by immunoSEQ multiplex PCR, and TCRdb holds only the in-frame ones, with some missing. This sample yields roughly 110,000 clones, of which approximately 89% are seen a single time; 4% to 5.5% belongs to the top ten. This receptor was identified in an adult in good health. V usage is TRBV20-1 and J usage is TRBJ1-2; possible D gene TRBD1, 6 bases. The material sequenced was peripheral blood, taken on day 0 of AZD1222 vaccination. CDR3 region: CSPGGGGGYTF. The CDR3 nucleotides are TGCAGTCCGGGGGGGGGCGGAGGCTACACCTTC.